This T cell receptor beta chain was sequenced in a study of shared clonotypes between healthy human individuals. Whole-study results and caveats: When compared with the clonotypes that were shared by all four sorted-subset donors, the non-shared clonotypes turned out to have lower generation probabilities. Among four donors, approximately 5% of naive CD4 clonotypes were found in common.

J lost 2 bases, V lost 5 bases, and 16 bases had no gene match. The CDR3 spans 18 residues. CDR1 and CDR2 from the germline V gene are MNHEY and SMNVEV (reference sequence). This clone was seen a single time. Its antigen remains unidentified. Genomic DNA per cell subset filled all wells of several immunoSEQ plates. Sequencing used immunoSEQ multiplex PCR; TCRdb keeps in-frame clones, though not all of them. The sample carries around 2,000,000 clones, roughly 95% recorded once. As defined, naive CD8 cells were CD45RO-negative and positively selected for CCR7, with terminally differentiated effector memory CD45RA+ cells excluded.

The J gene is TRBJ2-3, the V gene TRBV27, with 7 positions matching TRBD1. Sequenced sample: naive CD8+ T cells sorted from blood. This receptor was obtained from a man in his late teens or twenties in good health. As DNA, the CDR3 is TGTGCCAGCAGTCACCGTGCCCCGGGACAGACTTCCACAGATACGCAGTATTTT. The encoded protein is CASSHRAPGQTSTDTQYF.